Sequencing of this T cell receptor (beta chain) was carried out in a study of read filtering for tumor transcriptome and immune sequencing. The germline V and J ends were trimmed by 6 bases and 1 base, with 9 bases remaining between them. The CDR3 is 13 amino acids. Germline V lookup: CDR1 LGHNT, CDR2 FRNRAP. This library used approximately 0.4 ug RNA and molecular barcoded adaptors spanning alpha/delta and beta/gamma chains. TCRdb re-called the reads with MiXCR, one entry per CDR3 protein. The profile covers around 35,000 distinct CDR3 sequences, with roughly 13% appearing a single time and about 38% taken by the ten largest. There are many counts of this clonotype.

The chain couples TRBV12-5 to TRBJ1-1; D not certain. The source material was a population of CD138-negative cells sorted from bone marrow. The TCR comes from a donor aged 40 or over with multiple myeloma. CDR3 loop: CASGRTRNTEAFF. The CDR3 DNA follows: TGTGCTAGTGGCCGCACTCGGAACACTGAAGCTTTCTTT.